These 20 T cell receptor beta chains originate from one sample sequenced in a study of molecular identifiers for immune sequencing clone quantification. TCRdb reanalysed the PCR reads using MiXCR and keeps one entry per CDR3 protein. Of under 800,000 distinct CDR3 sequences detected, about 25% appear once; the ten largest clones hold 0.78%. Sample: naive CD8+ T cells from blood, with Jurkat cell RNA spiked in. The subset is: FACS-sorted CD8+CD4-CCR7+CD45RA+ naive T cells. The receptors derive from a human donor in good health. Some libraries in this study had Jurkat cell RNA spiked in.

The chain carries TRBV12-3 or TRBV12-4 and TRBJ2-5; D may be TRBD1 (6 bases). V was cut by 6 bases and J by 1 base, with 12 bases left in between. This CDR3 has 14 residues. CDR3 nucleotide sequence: TGTGCCAGCAGCCATGGACAGATCCAAGAGACCCAGTACTTC. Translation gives CASSHGQIQETQYF.

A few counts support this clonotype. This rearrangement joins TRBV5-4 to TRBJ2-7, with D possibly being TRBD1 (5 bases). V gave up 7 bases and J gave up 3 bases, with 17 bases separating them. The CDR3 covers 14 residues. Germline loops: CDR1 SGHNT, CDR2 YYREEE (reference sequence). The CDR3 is CASGLQGAGYEQYF. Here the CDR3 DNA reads TGTGCCAGCGGCCTCCAGGGCGCCGGCTACGAGCAGTACTTC.

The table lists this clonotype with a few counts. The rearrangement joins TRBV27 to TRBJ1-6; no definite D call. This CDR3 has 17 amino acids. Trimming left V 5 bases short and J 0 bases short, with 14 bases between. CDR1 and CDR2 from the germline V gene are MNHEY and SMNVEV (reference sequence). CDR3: CASSPTAASSYNSPLHF. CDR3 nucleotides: TGTGCCAGCAGTCCCACGGCGGCAAGCTCCTATAATTCACCCCTCCACTTT.

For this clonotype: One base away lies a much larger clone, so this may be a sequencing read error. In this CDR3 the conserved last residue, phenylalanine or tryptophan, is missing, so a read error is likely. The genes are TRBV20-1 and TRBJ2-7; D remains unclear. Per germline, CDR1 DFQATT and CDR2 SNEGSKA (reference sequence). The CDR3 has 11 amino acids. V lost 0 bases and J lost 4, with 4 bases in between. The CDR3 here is CSARDEYEQYL. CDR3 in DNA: TGCAGTGCTAGAGATGAGTACGAGCAGTACCTC.

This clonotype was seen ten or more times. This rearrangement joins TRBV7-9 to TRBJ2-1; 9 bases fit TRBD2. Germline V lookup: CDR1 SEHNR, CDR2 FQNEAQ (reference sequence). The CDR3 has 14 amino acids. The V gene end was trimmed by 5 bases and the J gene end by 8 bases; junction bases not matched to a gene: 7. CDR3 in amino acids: CASSPAGTSYEQFF. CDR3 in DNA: TGTGCCAGCAGCCCTGCCGGGACTAGCTATGAGCAGTTCTTC.

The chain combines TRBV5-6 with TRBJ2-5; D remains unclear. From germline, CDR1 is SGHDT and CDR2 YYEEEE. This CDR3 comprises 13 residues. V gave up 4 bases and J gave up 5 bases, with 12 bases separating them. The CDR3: CASSITDEETQYF. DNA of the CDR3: TGTGCCAGCAGCATCACGGACGAGGAGACCCAGTACTTC.

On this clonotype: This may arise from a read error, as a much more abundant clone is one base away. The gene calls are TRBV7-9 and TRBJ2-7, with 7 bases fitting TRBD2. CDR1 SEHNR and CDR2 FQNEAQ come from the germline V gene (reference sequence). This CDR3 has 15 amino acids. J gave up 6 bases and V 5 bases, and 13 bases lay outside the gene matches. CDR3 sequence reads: CASSPRSGAPSEQYF. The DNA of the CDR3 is TGTGCCAGCAGCCCAAGGAGCGGGGCCCCCTCCGAGCAGTACTTC.

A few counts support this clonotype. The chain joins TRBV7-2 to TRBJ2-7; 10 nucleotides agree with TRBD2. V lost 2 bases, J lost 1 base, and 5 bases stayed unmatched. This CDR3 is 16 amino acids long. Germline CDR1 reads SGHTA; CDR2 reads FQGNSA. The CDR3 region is CASSLWGTSVSYEQYF. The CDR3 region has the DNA TGTGCCAGCAGCTTATGGGGGACTAGCGTTTCCTACGAGCAGTACTTC.

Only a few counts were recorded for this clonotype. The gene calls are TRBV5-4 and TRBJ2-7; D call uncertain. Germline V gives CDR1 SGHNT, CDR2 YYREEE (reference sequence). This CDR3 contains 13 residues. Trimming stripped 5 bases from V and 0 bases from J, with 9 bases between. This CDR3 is CASRSPSSYEQYF. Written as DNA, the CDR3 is TGTGCCAGCAGGTCTCCATCCTCCTACGAGCAGTACTTC. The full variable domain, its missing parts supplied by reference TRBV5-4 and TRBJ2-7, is ETGVTQSPTHLIKTRGQQVTLRCSSQSGHNTVSWYQQALGQGPQFIFQYYREEENGRGNFPPRFSGLQFPNYSSELNVNALELDDSALYLCASRSPSSYEQYFGPGTRLTVT.

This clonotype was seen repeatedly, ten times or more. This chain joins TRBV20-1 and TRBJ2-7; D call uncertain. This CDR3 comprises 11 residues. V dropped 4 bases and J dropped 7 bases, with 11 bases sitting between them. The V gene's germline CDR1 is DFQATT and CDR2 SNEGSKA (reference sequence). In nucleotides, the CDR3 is TGCAGTGCTATCCTCCTTCGGGAGCAGTACTTC. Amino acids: CSAILLREQYF.

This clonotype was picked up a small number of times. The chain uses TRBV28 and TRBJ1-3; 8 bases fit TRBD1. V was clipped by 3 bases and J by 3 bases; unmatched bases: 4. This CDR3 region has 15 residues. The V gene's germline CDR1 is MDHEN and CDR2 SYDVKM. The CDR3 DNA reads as TGTGCCAGCAGTTTCAGGGGGCGCCTTGGAAACACCATATATTTT. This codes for CASSFRGRLGNTIYF.

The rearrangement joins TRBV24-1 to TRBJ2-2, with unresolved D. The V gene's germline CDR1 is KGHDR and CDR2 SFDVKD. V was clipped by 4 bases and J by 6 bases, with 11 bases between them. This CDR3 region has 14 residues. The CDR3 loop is CATSDRTGPGELFF. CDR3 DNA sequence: TGTGCCACCAGTGACCGGACGGGCCCCGGGGAGCTGTTTTTT.

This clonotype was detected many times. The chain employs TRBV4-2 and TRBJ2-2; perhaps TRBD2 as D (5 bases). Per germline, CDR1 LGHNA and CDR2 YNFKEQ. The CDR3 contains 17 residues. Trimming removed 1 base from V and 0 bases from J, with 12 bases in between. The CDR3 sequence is CASSQVGSGSNTGELFF. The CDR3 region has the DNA TGTGCCAGCAGCCAAGTAGGGAGCGGATCGAACACCGGGGAGCTGTTTTTT.

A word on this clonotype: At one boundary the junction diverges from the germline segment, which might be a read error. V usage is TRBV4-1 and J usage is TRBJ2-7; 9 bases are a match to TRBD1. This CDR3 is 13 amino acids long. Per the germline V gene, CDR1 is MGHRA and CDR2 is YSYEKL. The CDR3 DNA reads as TGCGCCGGCAGCCGAGACAGGGGGTACGAGCAGTACTTC. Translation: CAGSRDRGYEQYF.

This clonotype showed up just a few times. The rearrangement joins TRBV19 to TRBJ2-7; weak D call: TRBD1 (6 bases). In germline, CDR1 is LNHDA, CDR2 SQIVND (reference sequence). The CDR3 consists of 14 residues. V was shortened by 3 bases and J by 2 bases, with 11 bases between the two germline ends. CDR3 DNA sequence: TGTGCCAGTAGTATGGGGACAACTACCTACGAGCAGTACTTC. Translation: CASSMGTTTYEQYF.

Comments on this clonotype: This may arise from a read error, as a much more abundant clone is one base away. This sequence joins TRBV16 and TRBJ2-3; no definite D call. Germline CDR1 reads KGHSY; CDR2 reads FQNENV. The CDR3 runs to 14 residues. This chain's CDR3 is CASWNHRLTDSQYF. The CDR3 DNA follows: TGTGCCAGTTGGAACCACAGACTCACAGATTCGCAGTATTTT.

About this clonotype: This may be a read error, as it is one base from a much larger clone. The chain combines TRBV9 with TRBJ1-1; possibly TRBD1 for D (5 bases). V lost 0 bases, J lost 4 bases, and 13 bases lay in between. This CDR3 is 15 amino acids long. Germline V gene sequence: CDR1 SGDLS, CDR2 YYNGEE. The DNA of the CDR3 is TGTGCCAGCAGCGTAGCTTCAGGGTTAGGCACTGAAGCTTTCTTT. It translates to CASSVASGLGTEAFF. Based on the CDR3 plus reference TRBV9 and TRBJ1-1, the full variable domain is DSGVTQTPKHLITATGQRVTLRCSPRSGDLSVYWYQQSLDQGLQFLIQYYNGEERAKGNILERFSAQQFPDLHSELNLSSLELGDSALYFCASSVASGLGTEAFFGQGTRLTVV.

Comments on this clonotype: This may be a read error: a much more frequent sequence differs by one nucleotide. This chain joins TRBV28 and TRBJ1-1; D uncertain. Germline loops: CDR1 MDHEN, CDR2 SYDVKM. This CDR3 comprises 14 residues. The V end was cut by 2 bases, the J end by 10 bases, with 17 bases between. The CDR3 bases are TGTGCCAGCAGTTTAGCCTTGAGGGAAATTGGAGCTTTCTTT. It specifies CASSLALREIGAFF.

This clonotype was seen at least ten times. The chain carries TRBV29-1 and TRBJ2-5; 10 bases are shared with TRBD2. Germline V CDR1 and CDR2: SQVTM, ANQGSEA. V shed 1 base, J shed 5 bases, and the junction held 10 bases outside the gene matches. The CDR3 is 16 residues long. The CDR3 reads CSVEGWSGGEDETQYF. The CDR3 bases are TGCAGCGTTGAAGGGTGGAGCGGGGGGGAGGATGAGACCCAGTACTTC.

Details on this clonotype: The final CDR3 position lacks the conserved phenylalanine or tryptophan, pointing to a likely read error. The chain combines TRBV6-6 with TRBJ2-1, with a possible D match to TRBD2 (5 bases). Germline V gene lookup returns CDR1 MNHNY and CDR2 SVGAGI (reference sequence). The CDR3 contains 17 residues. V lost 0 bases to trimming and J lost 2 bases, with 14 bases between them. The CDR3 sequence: CASSYSNREQTYNEQFL. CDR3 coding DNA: TGTGCCAGCAGTTACTCGAATCGGGAACAAACCTACAATGAGCAGTTCCTC.